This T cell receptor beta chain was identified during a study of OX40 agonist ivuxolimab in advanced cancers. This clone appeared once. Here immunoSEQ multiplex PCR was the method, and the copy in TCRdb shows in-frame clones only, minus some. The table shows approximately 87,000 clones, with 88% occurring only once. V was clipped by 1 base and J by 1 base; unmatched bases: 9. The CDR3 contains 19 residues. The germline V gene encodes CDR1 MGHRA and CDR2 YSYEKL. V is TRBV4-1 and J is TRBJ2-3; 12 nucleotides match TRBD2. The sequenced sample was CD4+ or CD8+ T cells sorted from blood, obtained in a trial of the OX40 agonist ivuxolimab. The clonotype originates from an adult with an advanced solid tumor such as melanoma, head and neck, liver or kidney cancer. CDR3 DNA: TGCGCCAGCAGCCAAGGTGCTAGCGGGAGGGCCAGGGGCACAGATACGCAGTATTTT. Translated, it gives CASSQGASGRARGTDTQYF.